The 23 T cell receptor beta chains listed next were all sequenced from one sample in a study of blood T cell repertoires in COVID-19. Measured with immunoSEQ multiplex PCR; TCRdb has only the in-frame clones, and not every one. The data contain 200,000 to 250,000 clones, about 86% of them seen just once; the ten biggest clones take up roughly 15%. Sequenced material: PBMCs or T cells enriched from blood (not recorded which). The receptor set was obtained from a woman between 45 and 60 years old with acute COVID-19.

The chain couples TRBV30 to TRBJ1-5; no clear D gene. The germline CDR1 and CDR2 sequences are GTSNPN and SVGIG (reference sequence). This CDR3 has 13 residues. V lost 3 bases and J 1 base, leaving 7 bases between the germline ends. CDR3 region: CAWSRRSNQPQHF. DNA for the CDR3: TGTGCCTGGAGCCGCAGAAGCAATCAGCCCCAGCATTTT.

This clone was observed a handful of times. Here the CDR3 DNA reads TGTGCCAGCAGCCTCCGCGCGGGAGGGGCCAACGAGCAGTACTTC. It specifies CASSLRAGGANEQYF. V is TRBV7-9 and J is TRBJ2-7; 9 bases fit TRBD2. Trimming removed 5 bases from V and 5 bases from J; junction bases left unmatched: 10. Germline CDR1 and CDR2: SEHNR and FQNEAQ (reference sequence). This CDR3 comprises 15 residues.

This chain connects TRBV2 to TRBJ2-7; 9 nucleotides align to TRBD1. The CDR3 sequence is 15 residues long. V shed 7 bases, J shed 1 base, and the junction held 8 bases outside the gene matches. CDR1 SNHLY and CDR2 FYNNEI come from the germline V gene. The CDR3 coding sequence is TGTGCCAGCAAGACTCAGACAGGGGGTTCCTACGAGCAGTACTTC. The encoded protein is CASKTQTGGSYEQYF.

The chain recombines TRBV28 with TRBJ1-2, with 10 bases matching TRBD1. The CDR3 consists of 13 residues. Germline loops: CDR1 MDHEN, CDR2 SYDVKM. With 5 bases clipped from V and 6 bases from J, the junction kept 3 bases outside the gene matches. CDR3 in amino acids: CASSTGTGDGYTF. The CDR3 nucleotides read TGTGCCAGCAGTACTGGGACAGGGGATGGCTACACCTTC.

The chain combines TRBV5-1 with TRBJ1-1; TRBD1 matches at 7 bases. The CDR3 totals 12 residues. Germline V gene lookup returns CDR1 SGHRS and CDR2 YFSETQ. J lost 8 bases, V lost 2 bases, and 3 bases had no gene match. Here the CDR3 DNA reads TGCGCCAGCAGCTTACAGGGGCTCGAAGCTTTCTTT. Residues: CASSLQGLEAFF.

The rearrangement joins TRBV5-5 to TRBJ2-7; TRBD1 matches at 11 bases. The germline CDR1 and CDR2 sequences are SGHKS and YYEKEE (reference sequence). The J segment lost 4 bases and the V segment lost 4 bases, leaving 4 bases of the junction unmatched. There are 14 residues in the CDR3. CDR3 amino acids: CASSRGQGAYEQYF. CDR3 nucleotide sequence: TGTGCCAGCAGCCGCGGACAGGGGGCTTACGAGCAGTACTTC.

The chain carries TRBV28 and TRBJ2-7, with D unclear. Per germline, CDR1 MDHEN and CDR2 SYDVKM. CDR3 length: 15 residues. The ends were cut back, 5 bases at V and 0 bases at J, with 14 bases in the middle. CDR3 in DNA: TGTGCCAGCAGTCCGAACATCCCTCCCTCCTACGAGCAGTACTTC. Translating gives CASSPNIPPSYEQYF.

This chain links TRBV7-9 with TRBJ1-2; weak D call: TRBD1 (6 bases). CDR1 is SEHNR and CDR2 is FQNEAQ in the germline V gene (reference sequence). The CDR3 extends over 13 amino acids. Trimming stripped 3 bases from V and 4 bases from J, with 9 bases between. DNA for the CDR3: TGTGCCAGCAGCTTGGACAGCCCCTATGGCTACACCTTC. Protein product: CASSLDSPYGYTF.

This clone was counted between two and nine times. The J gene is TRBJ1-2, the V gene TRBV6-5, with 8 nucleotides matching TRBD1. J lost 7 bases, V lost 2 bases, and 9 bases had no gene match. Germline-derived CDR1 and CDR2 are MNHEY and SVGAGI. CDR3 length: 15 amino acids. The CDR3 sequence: CASSYGSQGASGYTF. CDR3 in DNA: TGTGCCAGCAGTTACGGATCGCAGGGGGCATCTGGCTACACCTTC.

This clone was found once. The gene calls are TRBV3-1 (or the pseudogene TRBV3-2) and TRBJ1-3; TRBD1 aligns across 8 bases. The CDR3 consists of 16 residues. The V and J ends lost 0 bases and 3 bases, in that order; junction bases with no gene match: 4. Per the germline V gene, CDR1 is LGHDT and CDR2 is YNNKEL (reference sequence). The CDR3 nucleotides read TGTGCCAGCAGCCAAGATCACAGGGGGAGTGGAAACACCATATATTTT. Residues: CASSQDHRGSGNTIYF.

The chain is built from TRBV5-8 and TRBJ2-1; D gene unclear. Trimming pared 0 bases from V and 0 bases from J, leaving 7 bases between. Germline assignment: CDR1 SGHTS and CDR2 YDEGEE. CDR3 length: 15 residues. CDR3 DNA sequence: TGTGCCAGCAGCTTGGGCGCGGCCTCCTACAATGAGCAGTTCTTC. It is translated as CASSLGAASYNEQFF.

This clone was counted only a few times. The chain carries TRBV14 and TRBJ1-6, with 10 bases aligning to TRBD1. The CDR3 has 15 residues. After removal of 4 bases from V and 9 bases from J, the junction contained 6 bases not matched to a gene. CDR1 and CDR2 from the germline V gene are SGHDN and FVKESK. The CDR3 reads CASSLTGQGSSPLHF. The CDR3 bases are TGTGCCAGCAGCCTAACGGGACAGGGGAGTTCACCCCTCCACTTT.

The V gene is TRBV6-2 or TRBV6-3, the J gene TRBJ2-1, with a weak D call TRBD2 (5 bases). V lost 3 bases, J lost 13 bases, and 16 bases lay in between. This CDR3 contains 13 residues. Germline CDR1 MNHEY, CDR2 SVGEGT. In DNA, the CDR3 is TGTGCCAGCAGTTATAAAATCACTAGTCCCCAGTTCTTC. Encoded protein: CASSYKITSPQFF.

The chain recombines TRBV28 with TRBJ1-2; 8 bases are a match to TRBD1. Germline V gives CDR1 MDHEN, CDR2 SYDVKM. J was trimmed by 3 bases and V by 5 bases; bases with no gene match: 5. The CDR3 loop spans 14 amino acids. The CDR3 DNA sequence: TGTGCCAGCAGTACGCGGGACAGGTACTATGGCTACACCTTC. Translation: CASSTRDRYYGYTF.

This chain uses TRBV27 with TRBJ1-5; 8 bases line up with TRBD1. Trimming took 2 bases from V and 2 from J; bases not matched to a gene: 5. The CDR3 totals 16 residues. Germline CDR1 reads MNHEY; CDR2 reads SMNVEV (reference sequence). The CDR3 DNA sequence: TGTGCCAGCAGTTTAAGACCGACAGGGGGCAATCAGCCCCAGCATTTT. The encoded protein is CASSLRPTGGNQPQHF.

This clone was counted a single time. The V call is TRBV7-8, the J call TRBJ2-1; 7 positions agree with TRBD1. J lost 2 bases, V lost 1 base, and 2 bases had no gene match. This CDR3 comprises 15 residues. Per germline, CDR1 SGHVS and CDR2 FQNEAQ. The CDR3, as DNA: TGTGCCAGCAGCTTAGACAGGGGAACCTACAATGAGCAGTTCTTC. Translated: CASSLDRGTYNEQFF.

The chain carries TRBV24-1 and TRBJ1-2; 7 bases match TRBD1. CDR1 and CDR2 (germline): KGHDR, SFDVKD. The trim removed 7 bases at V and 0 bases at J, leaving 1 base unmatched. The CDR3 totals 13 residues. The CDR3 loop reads CATRDRTNYGYTF. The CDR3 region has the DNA TGTGCCACCAGGGACAGGACTAACTATGGCTACACCTTC.

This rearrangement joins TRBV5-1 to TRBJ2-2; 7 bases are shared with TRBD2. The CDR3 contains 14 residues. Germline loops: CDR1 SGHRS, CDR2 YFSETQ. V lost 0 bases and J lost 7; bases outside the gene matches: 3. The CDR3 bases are TGCGCCAGCAGCTTGGTTAGGACTAGCGGGGAGCTGTTTTTT. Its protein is CASSLVRTSGELFF. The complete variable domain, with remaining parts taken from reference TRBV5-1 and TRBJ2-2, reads KAGVTQTPRYLIKTRGQQVTLSCSPISGHRSVSWYQQTPGQGLQFLFEYFSETQRNKGNFPGRFSGRQFSNSRSEMNVSTLELGDSALYLCASSLVRTSGELFFGEGSRLTVL.

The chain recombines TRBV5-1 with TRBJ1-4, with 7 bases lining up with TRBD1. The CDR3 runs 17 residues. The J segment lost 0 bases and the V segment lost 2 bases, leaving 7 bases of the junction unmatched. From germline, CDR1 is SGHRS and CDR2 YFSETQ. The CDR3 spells CASSFTGTEATNEKLFF. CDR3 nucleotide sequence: TGCGCCAGCAGCTTTACCGGGACAGAGGCAACTAATGAAAAACTGTTTTTT. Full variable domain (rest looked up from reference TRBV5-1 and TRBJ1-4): KAGVTQTPRYLIKTRGQQVTLSCSPISGHRSVSWYQQTPGQGLQFLFEYFSETQRNKGNFPGRFSGRQFSNSRSEMNVSTLELGDSALYLCASSFTGTEATNEKLFFGSGTQLSVL.

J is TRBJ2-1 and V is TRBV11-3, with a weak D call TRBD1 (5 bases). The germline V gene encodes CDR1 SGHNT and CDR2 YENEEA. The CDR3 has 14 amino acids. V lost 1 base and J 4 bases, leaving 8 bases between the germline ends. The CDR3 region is CASSLGRQYNEQFF. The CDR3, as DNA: TGTGCCAGCAGCTTAGGTCGACAGTACAATGAGCAGTTCTTC.

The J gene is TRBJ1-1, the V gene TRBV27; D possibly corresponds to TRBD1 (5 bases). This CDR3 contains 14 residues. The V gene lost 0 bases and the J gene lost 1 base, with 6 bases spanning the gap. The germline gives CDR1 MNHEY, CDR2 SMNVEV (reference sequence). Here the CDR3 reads CASSLSTANTEAFF. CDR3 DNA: TGTGCCAGCAGTTTATCGACAGCGAACACTGAAGCTTTCTTT.

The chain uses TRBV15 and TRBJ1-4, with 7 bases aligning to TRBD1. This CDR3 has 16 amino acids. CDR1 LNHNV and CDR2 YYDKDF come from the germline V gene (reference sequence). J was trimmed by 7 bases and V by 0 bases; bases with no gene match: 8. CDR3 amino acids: CATSRDREGAGEKLFF. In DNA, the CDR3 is TGTGCCACCAGCAGAGACCGGGAGGGGGCGGGTGAAAAACTGTTTTTT.

The CDR3 sequence is CAISETGGTSPLHF. The CDR3 nucleotides are TGTGCCATCAGTGAGACAGGGGGCACTTCACCCCTCCACTTT. The chain employs TRBV10-3 and TRBJ1-6, with 9 bases fitting TRBD1. The CDR3 length is 14 residues. With V trimmed by 2 bases and J by 9 bases, 2 bases remained unmatched. CDR1 and CDR2 from the germline V gene are ENHRY and SYGVKD.